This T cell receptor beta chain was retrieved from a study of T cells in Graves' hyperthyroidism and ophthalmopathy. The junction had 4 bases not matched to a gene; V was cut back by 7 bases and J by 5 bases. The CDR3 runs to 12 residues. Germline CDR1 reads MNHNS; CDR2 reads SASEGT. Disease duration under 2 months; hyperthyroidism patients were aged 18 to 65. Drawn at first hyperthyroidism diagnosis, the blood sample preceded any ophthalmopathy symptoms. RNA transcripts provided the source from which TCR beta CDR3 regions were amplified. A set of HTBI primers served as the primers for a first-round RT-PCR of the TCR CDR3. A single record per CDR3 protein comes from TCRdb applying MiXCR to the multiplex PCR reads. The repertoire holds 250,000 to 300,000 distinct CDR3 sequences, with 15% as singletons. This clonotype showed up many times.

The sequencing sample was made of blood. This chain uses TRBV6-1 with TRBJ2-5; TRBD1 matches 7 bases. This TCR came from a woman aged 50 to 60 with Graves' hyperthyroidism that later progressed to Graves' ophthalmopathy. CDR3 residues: CASMGTDETQYF. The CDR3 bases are TGTGCCAGCATGGGGACAGACGAGACCCAGTACTTC.